The T cell receptor beta chain under discussion was sequenced for a study of cytomegalovirus exposure and HLA in healthy donors. Study background: Ancestry clustering placed 70% to 90% of 350 to 500 genotyped donors in the Caucasian-associated cluster. Whole-study findings and limits: The likely origin of a cluster of highly shared sequence variants was a sequencing artifact.

On this clone itself: The antigen is not known.

Both 60 Vbeta primers and 13 Jbeta primers went into the PCR. The repertoire was sequenced with immunoSEQ multiplex PCR; TCRdb's copy has only in-frame clones and lacks some. Among 90,000 to 130,000 clones listed, 65% to 80% were seen once. The germline V gene has CDR1 LNHDA and CDR2 SQIVND (reference sequence). The V gene lost 10 bases and the J gene lost 0 bases, with 12 bases spanning the gap. The CDR3 spans 14 residues. What was sequenced was PBMCs. The chain combines TRBV19 with TRBJ2-2; D is undetermined. This TCR came from a woman in her sixties in good health and CMV-seropositive. The CDR3 bases are TGTGCCACCACTATTCGCGCGAACACCGGGGAGCTGTTTTTT. This encodes CATTIRANTGELFF.